A single sample gave rise to the 17 T cell receptor beta chains below, sequenced in a study of identifying expanded T cells in peripheral blood (dated by TCRdb to the late 2010s). Libraries were constructed by the immunoSEQ multiplex PCR assay. Held by TCRdb, this immuneACCESS table contains in-frame sequences only and omits some clones. Under half of the omission traces to an unresolved V gene where checked; the cause of the rest is unknown. The sample contains over 100,000 clones, approximately 90% of them found a single time. The ten largest clones capture less than 15% of the sample. Sequenced: blood. The source of these receptors is a person aged 18 to 75 in good health.

This chain uses TRBV2 with TRBJ2-5; D might be TRBD1 or TRBD2, each matching 6 bases. The V end was cut by 0 bases, the J end by 4 bases, with 24 bases between. The CDR3 totals 19 residues. CDR1 and CDR2 from the germline V gene are SNHLY and FYNNEI. The CDR3 spells CASSEALGWGASSGETQYF. For the CDR3, the DNA is TGTGCCAGCAGTGAAGCGCTTGGATGGGGGGCATCGTCTGGAGAGACCCAGTACTTC.

V and J are TRBV7-2 and TRBJ1-2; D ambiguous. Trimming removed 5 bases at V and 3 bases at J, with 13 bases between. Per germline, CDR1 SGHTA and CDR2 FQGNSA. The CDR3 loop spans 14 amino acids. DNA of the CDR3: TGTGCCAGCAGCCCTAGTCCTCCCCACTATGGCTACACCTTC. The encoded protein is CASSPSPPHYGYTF.

The V and J genes are TRBV10-3 and TRBJ2-1; 15 bases map to TRBD2. Germline CDR1 ENHRY, CDR2 SYGVKD. There are 17 residues in the CDR3. V dropped 6 bases and J dropped 0; count of bases not matched to a gene: 3. This chain's CDR3 is CAIRGTSGRSSYNEQFF. The CDR3 DNA reads TGTGCCATCAGGGGGACTAGCGGGAGGAGCTCCTACAATGAGCAGTTCTTC.

The chain has TRBV25-1 and TRBJ2-3, with 11 bases aligning to TRBD2. There are 16 residues in the CDR3. Germline values: CDR1 MGHDK, CDR2 SYGVNS. V was pared by 3 bases and J by 4 bases, with 6 bases of the junction left unmatched. CDR3 DNA sequence: TGTGCCAGCAGTGACCCTACTAGCGGGAGTTCAGATACGCAGTATTTT. Protein product: CASSDPTSGSSDTQYF.

The chain combines TRBV6-5 with TRBJ1-4, with 8 bases matching TRBD1. With V trimmed by 4 bases and J by 8 bases, 12 bases remained unmatched. Germline V gene data show CDR1 as MNHEY and CDR2 as SVGAGI. The CDR3 is 16 residues long. The CDR3 loop is CASSSPGGAEEEKLFF. For the CDR3, the DNA is TGTGCCAGCAGTTCCCCAGGGGGCGCGGAGGAAGAAAAACTGTTTTTT.

This clone was counted only a few times. This chain links TRBV25-1 with TRBJ2-7; a weak D match, TRBD1 (6 bases). Per the germline V gene, CDR1 is MGHDK and CDR2 is SYGVNS. The V gene lost 7 bases and the J gene lost 2 bases, with 18 bases spanning the gap. CDR3 length equals 15 residues. The CDR3 nucleotides read TGTGCCAGCACCGAGGGGGTGGGATCAGCCTACGAGCAGTACTTC. Translation: CASTEGVGSAYEQYF.

This chain uses TRBV28 with TRBJ1-2; D might be TRBD1 (6 bases). The CDR3 runs 12 residues. CDR1 MDHEN and CDR2 SYDVKM come from the germline V gene. V dropped 5 bases and J dropped 7 bases, with 11 bases sitting between them. The CDR3 nucleotides are TGTGCCAGCAGTATCAACAGGGCTGGCTACACCTTC. Residues: CASSINRAGYTF.

The chain carries TRBV2 and TRBJ2-5; no clear D. The CDR3 runs to 14 residues. Germline V gene sequence: CDR1 SNHLY, CDR2 FYNNEI. V lost 7 bases and J 1 base, leaving 13 bases between the germline ends. CDR3 in amino acids: CASMGPFRQETQYF. The CDR3 nucleotides are TGTGCCAGCATGGGTCCTTTCCGCCAAGAGACCCAGTACTTC.

The genes are TRBV7-3 and TRBJ2-7; a weak D match, TRBD2 (7 bases). The CDR3 extends over 14 amino acids. Germline CDR1 is SGHTA and CDR2 is FQGTGA. With 4 bases removed from V and 7 bases from J, the gap between germline ends came to 17 bases. Here the CDR3 DNA reads TGTGCCAGCAGCTCACAGGGAGGGCCCGGAGAGCAGTACTTC. Translating it yields CASSSQGGPGEQYF.

This chain joins TRBV28 and TRBJ2-7, with TRBD1 identical over 7 bases. Trimming cost V 6 bases and J 1 base; bases outside gene matches: 3. Germline CDR1 MDHEN, CDR2 SYDVKM. There are 13 residues in the CDR3. The chain's CDR3 is CASRSGQSYEQYF. CDR3 coding DNA: TGTGCCAGCAGGTCGGGACAGTCCTACGAGCAGTACTTC.

The V and J genes are TRBV15 and TRBJ2-7, with D perhaps TRBD1 (5 bases). The CDR3 spans 14 residues. Per the germline V gene, CDR1 is LNHNV and CDR2 is YYDKDF (reference sequence). The ends were cut back, 0 bases at V and 4 bases at J, with 10 bases in the middle. CDR3 in amino acids: CATSRDRNRYEQYF. Here the CDR3 DNA reads TGTGCCACCAGCAGAGATCGTAACAGGTACGAGCAGTACTTC.

The chain's CDR3 is CASTLGQHGTQYF. The CDR3, as DNA: TGTGCCAGCACCTTGGGACAACACGGGACCCAGTACTTC. The rearrangement joins TRBV6-5 to TRBJ2-5, with a possible D match to TRBD1 (6 bases). Germline CDR1 reads MNHEY; CDR2 reads SVGAGI. CDR3 length: 13 amino acids. V gave up 7 bases and J gave up 7 bases, with 16 bases separating them.

The V and J genes are TRBV5-4 and TRBJ2-2, with D maybe TRBD1 (5 bases). The CDR3 is made up of 14 amino acids. Germline assignment: CDR1 SGHNT and CDR2 YYREEE (reference sequence). The V end was cut by 0 bases, the J end by 5 bases, with 8 bases between. This CDR3 is CASSLDQGTGELFF. The CDR3, as DNA: TGTGCCAGCAGCTTGGACCAGGGAACCGGGGAGCTGTTTTTT.

The chain employs TRBV28 and TRBJ2-2, with 9 bases that match TRBD2. The CDR3 runs to 18 residues. The germline gives CDR1 MDHEN, CDR2 SYDVKM. The V segment lost 10 bases and the J segment 5 bases; nucleotides outside the gene matches: 20. The CDR3, as DNA: TGTGCCACCCTAGGAGCTAGCGGGAAGGGGGAACGGACCGGGGAGCTGTTTTTT. It encodes CATLGASGKGERTGELFF. Drawing the rest from reference TRBV28 and TRBJ2-2, the complete variable domain is DVKVTQSSRYLVKRTGEKVFLECVQDMDHENMFWYRQDPGLGLRLIYFSYDVKMKEKGDIPEGYSVSREKKERFSLILESASTNQTSMYLCATLGASGKGERTGELFFGEGSRLTVL.

In its sample, this clone was seen once. As DNA, the CDR3 is TGTGCCAGTAGCTTCCGGGGGGGCCGCGAGCAGTACTTC. It is translated as CASSFRGGREQYF. The chain recombines TRBV19 with TRBJ2-7; the match to TRBD2 covers 8 bases. The CDR3 covers 13 residues. The germline gives CDR1 LNHDA, CDR2 SQIVND (reference sequence). The ends lost 6 bases at V and 6 bases at J; junction bases unmatched: 7. The variable domain in full, completed from reference TRBV19 and TRBJ2-7, reads DGGITQSPKYLFRKEGQNVTLSCEQNLNHDAMYWYRQDPGQGLRLIYYSQIVNDFQKGDIAEGYSVSREKKESFPLTVTSAQKNPTAFYLCASSFRGGREQYFGPGTRLTVT.

V gene TRBV28 combines with J gene TRBJ2-1; 9 nucleotides match TRBD1. The CDR3 totals 13 residues. Germline V gene lookup returns CDR1 MDHEN and CDR2 SYDVKM. V trimming: 4 bases; J trimming: 9 bases; junction bases outside the gene matches: 4. CDR3 sequence reads: CASSSGQGPEQFF. Here the CDR3 DNA reads TGTGCCAGCAGTTCCGGACAGGGGCCTGAGCAGTTCTTC.

This clone occurred once. This chain uses TRBV27 with TRBJ1-1; possible D gene TRBD1, 6 bases. CDR3 length: 16 residues. The ends were cut back, 5 bases at V and 0 bases at J, with 16 bases in the middle. Germline V lookup: CDR1 MNHEY, CDR2 SMNVEV (reference sequence). CDR3 residues: CASSTHRASMNTEAFF. The CDR3 DNA reads as TGTGCCAGCAGTACCCACAGGGCGAGTATGAACACTGAAGCTTTCTTT.